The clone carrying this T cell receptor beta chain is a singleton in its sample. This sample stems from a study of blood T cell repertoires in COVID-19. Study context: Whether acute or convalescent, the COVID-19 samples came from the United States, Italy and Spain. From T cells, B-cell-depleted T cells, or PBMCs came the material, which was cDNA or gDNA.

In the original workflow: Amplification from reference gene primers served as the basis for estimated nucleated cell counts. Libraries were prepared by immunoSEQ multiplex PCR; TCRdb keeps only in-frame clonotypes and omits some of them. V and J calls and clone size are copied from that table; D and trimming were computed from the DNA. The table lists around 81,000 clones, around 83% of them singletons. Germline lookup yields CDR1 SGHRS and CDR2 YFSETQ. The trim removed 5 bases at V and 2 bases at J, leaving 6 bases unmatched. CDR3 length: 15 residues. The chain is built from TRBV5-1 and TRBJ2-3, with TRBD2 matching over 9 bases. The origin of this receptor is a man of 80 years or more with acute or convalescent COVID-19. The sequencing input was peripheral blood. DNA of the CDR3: TGCGCCAGCAGAGGACTAGCGCGTAACACAGATACGCAGTATTTT. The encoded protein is CASRGLARNTDTQYF. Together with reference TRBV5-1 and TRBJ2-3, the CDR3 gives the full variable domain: KAGVTQTPRYLIKTRGQQVTLSCSPISGHRSVSWYQQTPGQGLQFLFEYFSETQRNKGNFPGRFSGRQFSNSRSEMNVSTLELGDSALYLCASRGLARNTDTQYFGPGTRLTVL.